This T cell receptor beta chain was sequenced in a study of T cells after yellow fever vaccination. Study details: Low-cell-number fractions were prepared with SMART-Seq v4 Ultra Low Input.

J gave up 3 bases and V 0 bases, and 1 base lay outside the gene matches. The germline V gene encodes CDR1 SGHNT and CDR2 YYREEE (reference sequence). The CDR3 covers 16 residues. This clonotype was counted only a few times. As TCR cDNA was made by 5'RACE template switching, a universal primer site and UMIs were added. Via MiXCR, TCRdb re-called the 5' RACE reads, giving one row per CDR3 protein. In the table there are about 370,000 distinct CDR3 sequences, 11% of which are singletons. The sequence was obtained from a man aged 18-30 years who received the YFV17D yellow fever vaccine. The starting material was PBMCs, obtained on the day of the first yellow fever vaccination. V usage is TRBV5-4 and J usage is TRBJ2-2, with 11 bases fitting TRBD1. The CDR3 loop reads CASSLGGQGDTGELFF. In DNA, the CDR3 is TGTGCCAGCAGCTTGGGGGGACAGGGGGACACCGGGGAGCTGTTTTTT.